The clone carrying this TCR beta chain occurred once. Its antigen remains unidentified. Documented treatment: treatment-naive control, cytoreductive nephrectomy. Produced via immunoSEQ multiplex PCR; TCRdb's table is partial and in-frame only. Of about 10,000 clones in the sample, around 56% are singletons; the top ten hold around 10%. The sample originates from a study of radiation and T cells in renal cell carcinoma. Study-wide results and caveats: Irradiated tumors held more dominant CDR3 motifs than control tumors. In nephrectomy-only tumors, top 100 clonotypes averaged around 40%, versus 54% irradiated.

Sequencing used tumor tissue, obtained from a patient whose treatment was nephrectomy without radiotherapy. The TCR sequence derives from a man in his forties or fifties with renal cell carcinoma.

The CDR3, as DNA: TGCGCCAGCAGCCAAGATCCTGGGCTTGAGCAGTTCTTC. Its translation: CASSQDPGLEQFF. J is TRBJ2-1 and V is TRBV4-1; no clear D. Per the germline V gene, CDR1 is MGHRA and CDR2 is YSYEKL. The CDR3 runs 13 residues. The V gene lost 0 bases and the J gene lost 9 bases, with 9 bases spanning the gap.